These 17 T cell receptor beta chains originate from one sample sequenced in a study of technical replicates of blood from four donors (dated by TCRdb to the late 2010s). Libraries were constructed by the immunoSEQ multiplex PCR assay. TCRdb limited this immuneACCESS table to in-frame rearrangements with V and J called. A share of clones is missing; checked studies link under half to unresolved V genes, and the rest is unexplained. This sample is represented by 80,000 to 95,000 clones; roughly 94% of them were singletons. The ten largest account for about 0.22% of the sample. Sequencing was done on a sample of T cells isolated from PBMCs. The receptors shown here come from a human donor in good health.

The V call is TRBV5-1, the J call TRBJ2-5; a possible D gene is TRBD1 (5 bases). Trimming removed 7 bases at V and 1 base at J, with 11 bases between. Germline-derived CDR1 and CDR2 are SGHRS and YFSETQ. The CDR3 length is 13 residues. The DNA of the CDR3 is TGCGCCAGCTCTGGGGCCAGCCAAGAGACCCAGTACTTC. This encodes CASSGASQETQYF.

V and J are TRBV4-1 and TRBJ1-5, with TRBD1 as a possible D gene (5 bases). Germline V lookup: CDR1 MGHRA, CDR2 YSYEKL. V was pared by 6 bases and J by 3 bases, with 12 bases between. The CDR3 length is 14 residues. In DNA, the CDR3 is TGCGCCAGCAGACCTACAGGTTTCAATCAGCCCCAGCATTTT. Translation: CASRPTGFNQPQHF.

The V and J genes are TRBV7-8 and TRBJ1-5; tentative D call: TRBD1 (5 bases). V was cut by 5 bases and J by 0 bases, with 14 bases left in between. The CDR3 runs to 16 residues. Germline assignment: CDR1 SGHVS and CDR2 FQNEAQ. As DNA, the CDR3 is TGTGCCAGCAGCCCCGGGGGTACTTATAGCAATCAGCCCCAGCATTTT. The encoded protein is CASSPGGTYSNQPQHF. Filled out from reference TRBV7-8 and TRBJ1-5, the complete variable domain reads GAGVSQSPRYKVAKRGQDVALRCDPISGHVSLFWYQQALGQGPEFLTYFQNEAQLDKSGLPSDRFFAERPEGSVSTLKIQRTQQEDSAVYLCASSPGGTYSNQPQHFGDGTRLSIL.

This chain connects TRBV4-1 to TRBJ1-1; no definite D call. CDR1 MGHRA and CDR2 YSYEKL come from the germline V gene. V lost 4 bases and J lost 4, with 16 bases in between. The CDR3 covers 15 residues. CDR3 sequence: CASSRIGLEVTEAFF. CDR3 nucleotides: TGCGCCAGCAGCCGAATCGGTCTTGAGGTCACTGAAGCTTTCTTT.

The rearrangement links TRBV7-9 to TRBJ1-1; D is possibly TRBD1 (6 bases). CDR3 size: 13 residues. V was pared by 6 bases and J by 1 base, with 9 bases between. The V gene's germline CDR1 is SEHNR and CDR2 FQNEAQ (reference sequence). CDR3 DNA sequence: TGTGCCAGCAGTTTACAGGGGAACACTGAAGCTTTCTTT. Translating gives CASSLQGNTEAFF.

The count of this clone is one. The chain carries TRBV2 and TRBJ2-2; 10 nucleotides align to TRBD1. This CDR3 comprises 16 residues. V lost 4 bases and J lost 0; bases outside the gene matches: 2. The germline CDR1 and CDR2 sequences are SNHLY and FYNNEI. The DNA of the CDR3 is TGTGCCAGCAGTGCGGGACAGGGGACGAACACCGGGGAGCTGTTTTTT. This translates into CASSAGQGTNTGELFF.

The chain combines TRBV6-1 with TRBJ2-5, with TRBD1 matching 8 bases. The CDR3 totals 15 residues. V was pared by 5 bases and J by 1 base, with 6 bases of the junction left unmatched. The germline V gene encodes CDR1 MNHNS and CDR2 SASEGT. The CDR3 DNA reads TGTGCCAGCAGTTCCGGGACAGGAGGCCAAGAGACCCAGTACTTC. Translating gives CASSSGTGGQETQYF.

This clone was detected a few times. The gene calls are TRBV28 and TRBJ2-1; TRBD2 matches 10 bases. J lost 4 bases, V lost 4 bases, and 7 bases had no gene match. This CDR3 is 16 amino acids long. CDR1 is MDHEN, CDR2 SYDVKM, per germline. The CDR3 DNA follows: TGTGCCAGCAGTTCCTTCGGACTAGCGGAGTACAATGAGCAGTTCTTC. It is translated as CASSSFGLAEYNEQFF. The whole variable domain, remainder taken from reference TRBV28 and TRBJ2-1, is DVKVTQSSRYLVKRTGEKVFLECVQDMDHENMFWYRQDPGLGLRLIYFSYDVKMKEKGDIPEGYSVSREKKERFSLILESASTNQTSMYLCASSSFGLAEYNEQFFGPGTRLTVL.

The rearrangement uses TRBV4-1 and TRBJ2-1; TRBD2 aligns across 8 bases. Germline lookup yields CDR1 MGHRA and CDR2 YSYEKL. CDR3 length: 15 amino acids. The ends lost 2 bases at V and 0 bases at J; junction bases unmatched: 0. CDR3 residues: CASSQLAGSYNEQFF. Written as DNA, the CDR3 is TGCGCCAGCAGCCAACTAGCGGGCTCCTACAATGAGCAGTTCTTC.

The chain links TRBV5-1 to TRBJ1-1; D is uncertain. With 2 bases removed from V and 1 base from J, the gap between germline ends came to 9 bases. The CDR3 contains 14 residues. Germline CDR1 and CDR2: SGHRS and YFSETQ. The CDR3 coding sequence is TGCGCCAGCAGCTTTTTGTCGGGGAACACTGAAGCTTTCTTT. This gives the protein CASSFLSGNTEAFF.

The chain couples TRBV7-2 to TRBJ1-1, with no clear D. The ends were cut back, 4 bases at V and 1 base at J, with 10 bases in the middle. The CDR3 covers 14 residues. Germline loops: CDR1 SGHTA, CDR2 FQGNSA. In DNA form, the CDR3 reads TGTGCCAGCAGCTCTTGGGCTTCGAACACTGAAGCTTTCTTT. This codes for CASSSWASNTEAFF.

The chain employs TRBV14 and TRBJ2-1, with 8 bases matching TRBD2. The CDR3 spans 19 residues. Germline-derived CDR1 and CDR2 are SGHDN and FVKESK. The V and J ends lost 0 bases and 2 bases, in that order; junction bases with no gene match: 12. The CDR3, as DNA: TGTGCCAGCAGCCAAGATCATCTCCAGGTTAGCGGGACCTACAATGAGCAGTTCTTC. Translated, it gives CASSQDHLQVSGTYNEQFF.

The rearrangement uses TRBV6-1 and TRBJ2-1; D is undetermined. The V end was cut by 5 bases, the J end by 8 bases, with 13 bases between. Germline loops: CDR1 MNHNS, CDR2 SASEGT. The CDR3 is made up of 13 amino acids. The CDR3 loop reads CASSTRVADEQFF. CDR3 sequence (DNA): TGTGCCAGCAGTACCCGGGTGGCGGATGAGCAGTTCTTC.

This clone was seen only once. This chain uses TRBV5-1 with TRBJ2-7; a possible D gene is TRBD1 (5 bases). Germline V gives CDR1 SGHRS, CDR2 YFSETQ. CDR3 length equals 14 residues. Trimming removed 3 bases from V and 1 base from J, with 11 bases in between. The CDR3 here is CASSSPTESYEQYF. The CDR3 DNA is TGCGCCAGCAGCTCCCCGACAGAATCCTACGAGCAGTACTTC.

This sequence joins TRBV11-2 and TRBJ1-1, with a possible D match to TRBD1 (5 bases). V lost 4 bases and J lost 10, with 16 bases in between. Germline V CDR1 and CDR2: SGHAT, FQNNGV. The CDR3 has 13 amino acids. CDR3 amino acids: CASSSMGEGRAFF. In DNA, the CDR3 is TGTGCCAGCAGCTCTATGGGGGAGGGGCGAGCTTTCTTT.

The rearrangement links TRBV10-1 to TRBJ1-2; D unclear. This CDR3 is built from 12 residues. Looked up from germline, CDR1 is WNHNN and CDR2 is SYGVQD (reference sequence). The V and J ends lost 0 bases and 4 bases respectively, with 3 bases between them. The CDR3 reads CASSESSYGYTF. The CDR3 DNA sequence: TGCGCCAGCAGTGAGTCCTCCTATGGCTACACCTTC.

This rearrangement joins TRBV6-1 to TRBJ1-1, with 9 bases that match TRBD1. The germline V gene encodes CDR1 MNHNS and CDR2 SASEGT. CDR3 size: 13 residues. The V and J ends lost 5 bases and 8 bases, in that order; junction bases with no gene match: 6. The CDR3, as DNA: TGTGCCAGCAGTTCCCGGGACAGGGCCGAAGCTTTCTTT. Its protein product is CASSSRDRAEAFF.